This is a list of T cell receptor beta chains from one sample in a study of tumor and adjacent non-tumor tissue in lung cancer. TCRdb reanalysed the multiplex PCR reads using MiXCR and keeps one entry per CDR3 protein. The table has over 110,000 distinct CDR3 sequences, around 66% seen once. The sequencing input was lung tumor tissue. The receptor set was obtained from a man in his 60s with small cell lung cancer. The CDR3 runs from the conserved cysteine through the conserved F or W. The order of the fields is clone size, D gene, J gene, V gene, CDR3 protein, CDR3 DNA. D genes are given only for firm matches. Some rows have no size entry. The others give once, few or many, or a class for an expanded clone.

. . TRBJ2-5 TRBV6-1 CASIEMWHGAGVLSGGQETHYF TGTGCCAGCATTGAAATGTGGCACGGTGCGGGAGTGTTAAGTGGGGGCCAAGAGACCCATTACTTC
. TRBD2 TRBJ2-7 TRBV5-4 CASSSAGGGSYGQYF TGTGCCAGCAGCTCAGCGGGAGGGGGCTCCTACGGGCAGTACTTC
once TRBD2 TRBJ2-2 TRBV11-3 CVSSPRGLAGGPSCGELFF TGTGTCAGCAGCCCGAGGGGACTAGCGGGAGGGCCCTCGTGTGGGGAGCTGTTTTTT
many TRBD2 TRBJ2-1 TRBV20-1 CSARRGGLVVGEQFF TGCAGTGCTAGACGAGGGGGACTAGTTGTTGGTGAGCAGTTCTTC
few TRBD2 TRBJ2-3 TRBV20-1 CSAREIRLAGWADTQYF TGCAGTGCTAGAGAAATCCGCTTAGCGGGGTGGGCAGATACGCAGTATTTT
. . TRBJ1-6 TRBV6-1 CASSELGRSHSSLHF TGTGCCAGCAGTGAATTGGGACGGAGCCATTCATCCCTCCACTTT
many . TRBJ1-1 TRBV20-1 CSARPATEAFF TGCAGTGCTAGGCCAGCCACTGAAGCTTTCTTT
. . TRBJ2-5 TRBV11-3 CASSAERGSRETQYF TGTGCCAGCAGCGCTGAGAGGGGGTCCCGAGAGACCCAGTATTTC
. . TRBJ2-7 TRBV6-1 CASRIRTEEVYEQYF TGTGCCAGCAGAATTCGGACGGAGGAAGTCTACGAGCAGTACTTC
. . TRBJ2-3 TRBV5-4 CASPHNTDTQYF TGTGCCAGCCCGCACAACACAGATACGCAGTATTTT
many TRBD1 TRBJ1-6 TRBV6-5 CASTPGTAASPLHF TGTGCCAGCACCCCCGGGACAGCGGCTTCACCCCTCCACTTT
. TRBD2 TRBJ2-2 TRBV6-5 CVSSYKAGLTGELFF TGTGTCAGCAGTTACAAAGCGGGACTCACCGGGGAGCTGTTTTTT
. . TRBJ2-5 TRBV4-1 CASSQDLGLGGDGETQYF TGCGCAAGCAGCCAAGATCTAGGACTAGGGGGCGATGGAGAGACCCAGTACTTC
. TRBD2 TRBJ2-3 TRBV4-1 CASSRENPGLASDTQYF TGCGCCAGCAGCCGAGAAAATCCGGGACTAGCGTCAGATACGCAGTATTTT
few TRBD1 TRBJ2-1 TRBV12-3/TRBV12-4 CASSPGQGPHNEQFF TGTGCCAGCAGTCCGGGACAGGGGCCTCACAATGAGCAGTTCTTC
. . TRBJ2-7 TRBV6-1 CASNTAGGYEQYF TGTGCCAGCAATACTGCCGGTGGTTACGAGCAGTACTTC
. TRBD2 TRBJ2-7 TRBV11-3 CARSLSRGGNEQYF TGTGCCCGCAGCCTATCGCGGGGGGGTAACGAGCAGTACTTC
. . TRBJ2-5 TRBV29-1 CSGIISGKEAQYF TGCAGCGGGATCATTAGCGGTAAAGAGGCCCAGTACTTC
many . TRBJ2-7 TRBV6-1 CASSEALPYEQYF TGTGCCAGCAGTGAAGCCCTACCCTACGAGCAGTACTTC
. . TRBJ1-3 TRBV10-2 CASSDPTRIGNTIYF TGCGCCAGCAGTGACCCGACAAGGATTGGAAACACCATATATTTT
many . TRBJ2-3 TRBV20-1 CSVVPGVSGDTQYF TGCAGTGTCGTCCCGGGAGTGTCGGGAGATACGCAGTATTTT
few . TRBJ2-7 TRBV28 CASSFVLLYEQYF TGTGCCAGCAGTTTTGTCTTGCTTTACGAGCAGTACTTC
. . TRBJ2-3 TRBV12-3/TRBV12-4 CASKESDTQYF TGTGCCAGCAAAGAGTCAGATACGCAGTATTTT
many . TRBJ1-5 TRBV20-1 CSARGRTSNQPQHF TGCAGTGCTAGGGGGAGAACTAGCAATCAGCCCCAGCATTTT
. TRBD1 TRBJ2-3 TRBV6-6 CASNYGTGGYPGTDTQYF TGTGCCAGCAATTATGGGACAGGGGGGTACCCTGGCACAGATACGCAGTATTTT
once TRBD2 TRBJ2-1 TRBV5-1 CASSQSWTSVEQFF TGCGCCAGCAGCCAATCCTGGACTAGCGTCGAGCAGTTCTTC
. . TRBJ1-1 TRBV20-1 CSAREAVGRLEAFF TGCAGTGCTAGAGAGGCAGTGGGCCGGCTTGAAGCTTTCTTT
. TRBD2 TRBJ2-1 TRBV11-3 CTSSSGLAVGPYNEQFF TGTACCAGCAGCTCGGGACTAGCAGTAGGGCCCTACAATGAGCAGTTCTTC
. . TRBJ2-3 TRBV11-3 CASTPGQAGDTQYF TGTGCCAGCACCCCTGGACAAGCGGGAGATACGCAGTATTTT
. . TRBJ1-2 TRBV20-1 CSAPRRGWNYGYTF TGCAGTGCTCCCCGGAGAGGGTGGAACTATGGCTACACCTTC
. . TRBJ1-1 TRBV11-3 CASSPMGGETETFF TGTGCCAGCAGCCCCATGGGGGGGGAGACCGAAACTTTCTTT
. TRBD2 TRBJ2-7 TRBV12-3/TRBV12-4 CAIRSTSGRTRDNEQYF TGTGCCATCAGATCTACTAGCGGTAGGACGAGGGACAATGAGCAGTACTTC
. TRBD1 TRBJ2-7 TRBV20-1 CSTTGQGGSCEQYF TGCAGTACTACAGGACAGGGGGGCTCCTGCGAGCAGTACTTC
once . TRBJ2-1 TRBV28 CASSRGLTFGYNEQFF TGTGCCAGCAGTCGGGGTCTAACGTTTGGGTACAATGAGCAGTTCTTC
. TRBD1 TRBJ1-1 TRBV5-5 CANRHRQGATEAFF TGTGCCAACAGGCATAGACAGGGGGCCACTGAAGCTTTCTTT
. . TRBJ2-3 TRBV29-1 CSALKWGVDADTQYF TGCAGCGCATTGAAGTGGGGAGTTGACGCAGATACGCAGTATTTT
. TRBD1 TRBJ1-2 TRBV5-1 CASSYPTGAIFYGYTF TGCGCCAGCAGCTATCCCACAGGGGCAATTTTCTATGGCTACACCTTC
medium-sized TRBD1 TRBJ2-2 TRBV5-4 CASSLQPGQGSTGELFF TGTGCCAGCAGCTTGCAACCGGGACAGGGTAGCACCGGGGAGCTGTTTTTT
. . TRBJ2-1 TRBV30 CDWSVSGAGEQFF TGTGACTGGAGTGTGTCCGGAGCGGGTGAGCAGTTCTTC
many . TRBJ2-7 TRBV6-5 CASNYIGHTYEQYF TGTGCCAGCAATTACATAGGTCATACCTACGAGCAGTACTTC
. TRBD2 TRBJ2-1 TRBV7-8 CASSNGGLAGSEQFF TGTGCCAGCAGCAACGGGGGACTAGCGGGAAGTGAGCAGTTCTTC
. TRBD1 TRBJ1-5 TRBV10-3 CAIRQGANQPQHF TGTGCCATCAGGCAGGGGGCAAATCAGCCCCAGCATTTT
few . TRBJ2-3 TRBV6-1 CASSAEDTQYF TGTGCCAGCAGTGCTGAAGATACGCAGTATTTT
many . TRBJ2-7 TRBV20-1 CSAGASYGYEQYF TGCAGTGCTGGGGCCTCCTACGGTTACGAGCAGTACTTC
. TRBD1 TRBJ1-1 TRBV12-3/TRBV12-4 CASSDNRGMHTEAFF TGTGCCAGCAGTGACAACAGGGGCATGCACACTGAAGCTTTCTTT
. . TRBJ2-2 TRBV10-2 CTSRHTGELFF TGTACCAGCAGACACACCGGGGAGCTGTTTTTT
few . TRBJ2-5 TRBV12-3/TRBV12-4 CASRFSVEQETQYF TGTGCCAGCAGGTTCTCCGTGGAGCAAGAGACCCAGTACTTC
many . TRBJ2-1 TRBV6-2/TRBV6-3 CASSDGGGIVNEQFF TGTGCCAGCAGTGACGGGGGCGGGATCGTGAATGAGCAGTTCTTC
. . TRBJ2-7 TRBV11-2 CASSVDRLDEQYF TGTGCCAGTAGCGTCGACCGATTAGACGAGCAGTACTTC
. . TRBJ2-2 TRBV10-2 CASSEKGVTGEPFF TGCGCCAGCAGTGAGAAGGGGGTGACCGGGGAGCCGTTTTTT
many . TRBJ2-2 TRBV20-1 CSAKWPGGGTGELFF TGCAGTGCCAAATGGCCGGGTGGGGGGACCGGGGAGCTGTTTTTT
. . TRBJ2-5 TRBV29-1 CRVEVGSTLETQYF TGCAGAGTTGAAGTCGGGAGTACCCTAGAGACCCAGTACTTC
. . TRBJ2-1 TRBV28 CASSLLGLHGSDVQFF TGTGCCAGCAGTTTACTGGGTCTGCATGGTTCGGATGTGCAGTTCTTC
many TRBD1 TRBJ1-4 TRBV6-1 CATQDRATNEKLFF TGTGCCACGCAGGACAGGGCGACTAATGAAAAACTGTTTTTT
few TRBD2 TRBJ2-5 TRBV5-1 CASSLVTSGSQETQYF TGCGCCAGCAGCTTGGTGACTAGCGGGAGCCAAGAGACCCAGTACTTC
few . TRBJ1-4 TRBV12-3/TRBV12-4 CASSLARRNEKLFF TGTGCCAGCAGTTTAGCAAGACGTAATGAAAAACTGTTTTTT
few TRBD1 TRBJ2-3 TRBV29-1 CSVNHDRAQRADTQYF TGCAGCGTGAATCATGACAGGGCGCAGAGGGCAGATACGCAGTATTTT
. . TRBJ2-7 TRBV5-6 CASRRKRNRAYEQYF TGTGCCAGCAGACGCAAGCGGAACAGGGCCTACGAGCAGTACTTC